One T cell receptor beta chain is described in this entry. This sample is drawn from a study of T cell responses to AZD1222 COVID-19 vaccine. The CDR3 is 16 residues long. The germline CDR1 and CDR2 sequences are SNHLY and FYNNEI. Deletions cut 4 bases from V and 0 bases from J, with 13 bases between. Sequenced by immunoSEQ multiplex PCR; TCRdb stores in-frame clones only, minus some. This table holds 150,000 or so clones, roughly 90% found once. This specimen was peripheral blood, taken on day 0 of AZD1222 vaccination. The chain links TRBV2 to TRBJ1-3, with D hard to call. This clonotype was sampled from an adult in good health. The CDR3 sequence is CASSASRGLSGNTIYF. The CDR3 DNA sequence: TGTGCCAGCAGTGCCTCCCGGGGTCTCTCTGGAAACACCATATATTTT.